Following are 19 T cell receptor beta chains from one sample sequenced in a study of T cell responses to AZD1222 COVID-19 vaccine. Clones were read by immunoSEQ multiplex PCR, and TCRdb kept only the in-frame ones, dropping some. The repertoire holds approximately 90,000 clones, with around 93% as singletons. The sample here was peripheral blood, taken on day 0 of AZD1222 vaccination. These receptor sequences come from an adult in good health.

The CDR3 DNA sequence: TGCGCCAGCAGCGAAGGTGGGAGCTCCTATAATTCACCCCTCCACTTT. Its protein product is CASSEGGSSYNSPLHF. The chain carries TRBV5-1 and TRBJ1-6, with D uncertain. Germline V lookup: CDR1 SGHRS, CDR2 YFSETQ. Trimming pared 4 bases from V and 0 bases from J, leaving 11 bases between. The CDR3 length is 16 residues.

This rearrangement joins TRBV5-1 to TRBJ2-5, with 9 bases aligning to TRBD1. The CDR3 sequence is 16 residues long. The ends lost 4 bases at V and 1 base at J; junction bases unmatched: 8. Germline V gene lookup returns CDR1 SGHRS and CDR2 YFSETQ. CDR3 nucleotide sequence: TGCGCCAGCAGCCGGCCGGGACAGGGAGCCCAAGAGACCCAGTACTTC. Translating it yields CASSRPGQGAQETQYF.

This chain links TRBV5-4 with TRBJ1-1; 7 nucleotides match TRBD1. V trimming: 4 bases; J trimming: 0 bases; junction bases outside the gene matches: 6. Germline CDR1 reads SGHNT; CDR2 reads YYREEE (reference sequence). The CDR3 has 15 residues. CDR3 residues: CASSGTGDLNTEAFF. The CDR3 nucleotides are TGTGCCAGCAGCGGAACAGGGGATCTGAACACTGAAGCTTTCTTT.

This chain links TRBV7-2 with TRBJ1-3; no firm D call. V was shortened by 8 bases and J by 1 base, with 18 bases between the two germline ends. This CDR3 spans 16 amino acids. The germline CDR1 and CDR2 sequences are SGHTA and FQGNSA. The CDR3 coding sequence is TGTGCCAGCGCCCTGGGATGGGATGCGTCTGGAAACACCATATATTTT. This encodes CASALGWDASGNTIYF.

The chain links TRBV11-2 to TRBJ2-1; 9 nucleotides agree with TRBD2. The length of the CDR3 is 16 residues. Germline V CDR1 and CDR2: SGHAT, FQNNGV. The V gene end was trimmed by 6 bases and the J gene end by 8 bases; junction bases not matched to a gene: 14. CDR3 in DNA: TGTGCCAGCAGATGGGCCGGTAGCGGGGGACGACATGAGCAGTTCTTC. It encodes CASRWAGSGGRHEQFF.

This clone was seen a handful of times. The rearrangement joins TRBV7-9 to TRBJ2-7, with D unclear. Deletions cut 4 bases from V and 2 bases from J, with 6 bases between. The germline gives CDR1 SEHNR, CDR2 FQNEAQ (reference sequence). The CDR3 spans 12 residues. This CDR3 is CASSSPTYEQYF. In DNA form, the CDR3 reads TGTGCCAGCAGCTCCCCGACCTACGAGCAGTACTTC.

The J gene is TRBJ2-2, the V gene TRBV5-5; no reliable D call. The CDR3 loop spans 14 amino acids. The germline V and J ends were trimmed by 4 bases and 3 bases, with 10 bases remaining between them. CDR1 and CDR2 from the germline V gene are SGHKS and YYEKEE (reference sequence). The CDR3 DNA reads as TGTGCCAGCAGCGTCGGGCCTGACACCGGGGAGCTGTTTTTT. Translation: CASSVGPDTGELFF.

This clone was counted ten times or more. The V gene is TRBV20-1, the J gene TRBJ1-5, with TRBD1 matching over 8 bases. The V and J ends lost 3 bases and 2 bases, in that order; junction bases with no gene match: 3. Germline-derived CDR1 and CDR2 are DFQATT and SNEGSKA (reference sequence). CDR3 length: 14 residues. The CDR3 DNA sequence: TGCAGTGCTAGTTCGGGACAGGGCAATCAGCCCCAGCATTTT. This gives the protein CSASSGQGNQPQHF.

The gene calls are TRBV6-4 and TRBJ1-2; a possible D gene is TRBD1 (6 bases). CDR3 length equals 15 residues. CDR1 is MRHNA and CDR2 is SNTAGT in the germline V gene. Trimming shortened V by 7 bases and J by 0 bases, and 15 bases separated the two germline ends. The CDR3 region is CASILQGIPNYGYTF. DNA of the CDR3: TGTGCCAGCATTCTCCAGGGGATCCCTAACTATGGCTACACCTTC.

This rearrangement joins TRBV7-8 to TRBJ1-4; D might be TRBD1 (6 bases). The CDR3 runs to 15 residues. Germline CDR1 reads SGHVS; CDR2 reads FQNEAQ. The V end was cut by 1 base, the J end by 2 bases, with 8 bases between. CDR3 in DNA: TGTGCCAGCAGCTTAGACAGGGTGACTAATGAAAAACTGTTTTTT. Amino acid sequence: CASSLDRVTNEKLFF.

The gene calls are TRBV4-2 and TRBJ1-6, with 7 bases fitting TRBD1. This CDR3 is 17 amino acids long. Germline CDR1 is LGHNA and CDR2 is YNFKEQ. Losses at the gene ends were 4 bases for V and 8 bases for J; bases not matched to a gene: 14. The DNA for the CDR3 is TGTGCCAGCAGCCGAACCGGGACAGCGGCGAATGATTCACCCCTCCACTTT. It yields the protein CASSRTGTAANDSPLHF.

This chain connects TRBV6-4 to TRBJ2-3, with 10 bases that match TRBD2. The CDR3 runs 16 residues. Trimming removed 0 bases from V and 1 base from J; junction bases left unmatched: 1. The germline V gene has CDR1 MRHNA and CDR2 SNTAGT. DNA of the CDR3: TGTGCCAGCAGTGACTCCGGGACTAGCGGCACAGATACGCAGTATTTT. Encoded protein: CASSDSGTSGTDTQYF.

The V gene is TRBV7-2, the J gene TRBJ1-5; 9 bases map to TRBD1. Germline trimming cut 5 bases from V and 4 bases from J; bases unmatched to any gene: 6. The CDR3 sequence is 15 residues long. From germline, CDR1 is SGHTA and CDR2 FQGNSA. CDR3 coding DNA: TGTGCCAGCAGCGCAACCGGGACAGGGAATCAGCCCCAGCATTTT. Translated, it gives CASSATGTGNQPQHF.

This chain connects TRBV7-3 to TRBJ2-3; TRBD2 might be the D (6 bases). This CDR3 is 14 amino acids long. V lost 1 base to trimming and J lost 5 bases, with 10 bases between them. In germline, CDR1 is SGHTA, CDR2 FQGTGA. CDR3 loop: CASSLNGGRDTQYF. The CDR3 region has the DNA TGTGCCAGCAGCTTAAATGGGGGGAGAGATACGCAGTATTTT.

The CDR3 reads CASSPLRGGLAGSNEQFF. The CDR3 nucleotides are TGTGCCAGCAGTCCCCTCCGGGGGGGACTAGCGGGGAGCAATGAGCAGTTCTTC. The chain uses TRBV27 and TRBJ2-1, with 13 nucleotides matching TRBD2. The V segment lost 5 bases and the J segment 6 bases; nucleotides outside the gene matches: 13. CDR3 length: 18 residues. Germline values: CDR1 MNHEY, CDR2 SMNVEV (reference sequence).

This chain connects TRBV7-3 to TRBJ1-5; D unresolved. This CDR3 comprises 12 residues. CDR1 SGHTA and CDR2 FQGTGA come from the germline V gene. Trimming left V 5 bases short and J 7 bases short, with 9 bases between. The CDR3 DNA follows: TGTGCCAGCAGCCATCCGGGACAGCCCCAGCATTTT. It codes for CASSHPGQPQHF.

This chain joins TRBV10-3 and TRBJ2-2, with 7 bases aligning to TRBD1. Unmatched junction bases numbered 6, after V lost 5 bases and J lost 3 bases. CDR1 is ENHRY, CDR2 SYGVKD, per germline. The CDR3 loop spans 15 amino acids. The CDR3 region is CAISRQGIDTGELFF. The CDR3 DNA sequence: TGTGCCATCAGTAGACAGGGCATAGACACCGGGGAGCTGTTTTTT.

The chain uses TRBV19 and TRBJ2-7; TRBD2 matches 11 bases. V was pared by 2 bases and J by 4 bases, with 4 bases of the junction left unmatched. The CDR3 totals 15 residues. The V gene's germline CDR1 is LNHDA and CDR2 SQIVND (reference sequence). This CDR3 is CASSIRLAGGYEQYF. The CDR3 nucleotides are TGTGCCAGTAGTATACGGTTAGCGGGAGGGTACGAGCAGTACTTC.

The chain carries TRBV9 and TRBJ1-6, with 7 bases aligning to TRBD1. V was pared by 2 bases and J by 6 bases, with 2 bases of the junction left unmatched. The V gene's germline CDR1 is SGDLS and CDR2 YYNGEE. CDR3 length: 14 residues. The CDR3 here is CASSVRQGNSPLHF. CDR3 nucleotide sequence: TGTGCCAGCAGCGTTAGACAGGGTAATTCACCCCTCCACTTT.